The rows below give T cell receptor beta chains drawn from one sample of a study of radiation and T cells in renal cell carcinoma. Some clones are missing from TCRdb's copy, which holds only in-frame ones; the method was immunoSEQ multiplex PCR. The table includes roughly 120,000 clones, about 81% detected once. The source was blood, collected from a patient whose treatment included radiotherapy and nephrectomy. These receptors all stem from an older woman with renal cell carcinoma. Each CDR3 is given with its conserved first and last residue.

v_call,j_call,cdr3_aa
TRBV6-1,TRBJ2-3,CASSEQGGRNTQYF
TRBV6-5,TRBJ1-2,CASRVGPSGRGYTF
TRBV28,TRBJ1-1,CASTTNGRIGAFF
TRBV11-3,TRBJ2-7,CASSYGTEAYEQYF
TRBV7-9,TRBJ1-4,CASSFSGPTNEKLFF
TRBV5-4,TRBJ2-5,CASSLVTAQETQYF
TRBV28,TRBJ2-7,CASSLGLAGGTYEQYF
TRBV29-1,TRBJ2-5,CSVESGSETQYF
TRBV18,TRBJ1-1,CASSEGNTGGTEAFF
TRBV15,TRBJ2-3,CATSREGLAGGDTQYF
TRBV29-1,TRBJ2-3,CSVSRQGQTDTQYF
TRBV27,TRBJ1-2,CASSRGGAYGYTF
TRBV5-1,TRBJ2-7,CASSLTTGSSSAEQYF
TRBV27,TRBJ2-3,CASSLLAGTDTQYF
TRBV9,.,CASSVAGQGYEQYF
TRBV4-2,TRBJ1-5,CASSQEWGMSNQPQHF
TRBV5-1,TRBJ1-1,CASRKIEVTEAFF
TRBV10-2,TRBJ1-1,CASSVSGQGGLGAEAFF
TRBV2,TRBJ1-4,CASSDPDRGWEEKLFF
TRBV28,TRBJ2-7,CASTQGSSYEQYF
TRBV5-4,TRBJ2-7,CASSLVGPSGSHEQYF
TRBV6-1,TRBJ2-7,CASSEGPGKWYEQYF
TRBV28,TRBJ1-5,CASTTNGLFSGQPQHF